The 5 T cell receptor beta chains in this list originate from one sample, sequenced in a study of regulatory T cells in long-lasting Graves disease. Through Arm-PCR of CDR3 regions and iRepertoire HTBI primers, TCR beta libraries were built. MiXCR, applied by TCRdb to the multiplex PCR reads, yields one record per CDR3 protein. The sample comprises 320,000 or so distinct CDR3 sequences, 15% to 20% of which are singletons, and 35% to 45% rests with the top ten. Specified time point: newly diagnosed GD, antithyroid drugs for less than 3 months. PBMC-extracted RNA yielded the TCR library. Sequenced material: peripheral blood mononuclear cells (PBMCs), taken at new diagnosis, from a patient treated with antithyroid drugs. The source is a female donor with Graves disease.

The chain uses TRBV19 and TRBJ2-2; D possibly uses TRBD1 or TRBD2 (5 bases each). CDR1 and CDR2 (germline): LNHDA, SQIVND (reference sequence). V was trimmed by 6 bases and J by 5 bases, leaving 16 bases between them. CDR3 length: 15 residues. The CDR3 sequence: CASRSGRDGTGELFF. As DNA, the CDR3 is TGTGCCAGTAGGAGCGGCAGGGATGGGACCGGGGAGCTGTTTTTT.

There are many counts of this clonotype. The V and J genes are TRBV5-1 and TRBJ2-7, with TRBD2 as a possible D gene (5 bases). Germline CDR1 SGHRS, CDR2 YFSETQ. CDR3 length: 14 amino acids. V shed 5 bases and J shed 0 bases, with 12 bases lying between them. The CDR3 DNA sequence: TGCGCCAGCAGAAAAGAGACTATCTCCTACGAGCAGTACTTC. As protein: CASRKETISYEQYF. Full variable domain (outside the CDR3, taken from reference TRBV5-1 and TRBJ2-7): KAGVTQTPRYLIKTRGQQVTLSCSPISGHRSVSWYQQTPGQGLQFLFEYFSETQRNKGNFPGRFSGRQFSNSRSEMNVSTLELGDSALYLCASRKETISYEQYFGPGTRLTVT.

In this sample, this clonotype turned up many times. The V gene is TRBV10-3, the J gene TRBJ2-3; TRBD2 aligns across 8 bases. The CDR3 runs to 17 residues. Trimming cost V 2 bases and J 5 bases; bases outside gene matches: 12. Germline assignment: CDR1 ENHRY and CDR2 SYGVKD. CDR3 in amino acids: CAISEGESGGPLDTQYF. CDR3 sequence (DNA): TGTGCCATCAGTGAGGGCGAGTCGGGAGGGCCGTTAGATACGCAGTATTTT.

V is TRBV11-2 and J is TRBJ2-4; TRBD1 or TRBD2 may be the D gene (5 bases each). CDR1 SGHAT and CDR2 FQNNGV come from the germline V gene. V lost 1 base and J lost 5, with 12 bases in between. The CDR3 has 15 residues. CDR3 sequence: CASSLAAGSENIQYF. The CDR3, as DNA: TGTGCCAGCAGCTTAGCGGCAGGGAGCGAAAACATTCAGTACTTC. Based on the CDR3 plus reference TRBV11-2 and TRBJ2-4, the full variable domain is EAGVAQSPRYKIIEKRQSVAFWCNPISGHATLYWYQQILGQGPKLLIQFQNNGVVDDSQLPKDRFSAERLKGVDSTLKIQPAKLEDSAVYLCASSLAAGSENIQYFGAGTRLSVL.

This clonotype was recorded many times. The chain joins TRBV12-3 or TRBV12-4 to TRBJ1-6; 9 bases match TRBD1. The CDR3 is 12 amino acids. The V and J ends lost 7 bases and 14 bases, in that order; junction bases with no gene match: 6. CDR3 in amino acids: CASTIQGATLHF. CDR3 in DNA: TGTGCCAGCACCATACAGGGGGCAACCCTCCACTTT.